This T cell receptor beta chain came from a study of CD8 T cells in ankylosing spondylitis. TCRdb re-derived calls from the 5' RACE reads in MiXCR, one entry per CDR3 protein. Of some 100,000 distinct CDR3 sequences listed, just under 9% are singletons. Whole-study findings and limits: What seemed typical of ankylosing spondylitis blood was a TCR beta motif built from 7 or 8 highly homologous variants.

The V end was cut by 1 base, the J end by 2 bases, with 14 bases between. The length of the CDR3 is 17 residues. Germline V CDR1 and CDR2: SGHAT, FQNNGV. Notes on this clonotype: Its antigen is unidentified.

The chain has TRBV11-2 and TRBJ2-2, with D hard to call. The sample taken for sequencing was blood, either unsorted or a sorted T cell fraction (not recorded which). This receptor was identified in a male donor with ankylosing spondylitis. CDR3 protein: CASSLVLLVGNTGELFF. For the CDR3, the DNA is TGTGCCAGCAGCTTAGTACTACTCGTCGGCAACACCGGGGAGCTGTTTTTT.